This entry lists 17 T cell receptor beta chains sequenced from one sample in a study of naive CD8 T cells in extremely preterm neonates. TCRdb's copy holds only in-frame clones and misses some; the assay was immunoSEQ multiplex PCR. The repertoire consists of about 4,200 clones, with less than 98% occurring once and the leading ten covering 0.65% to 0.9%. Specimen: naive CD8+ T cells from blood. The receptors come from a human donor in good health.

This clone came up once. The J gene is TRBJ1-2, the V gene TRBV27; D gene unclear. Germline values: CDR1 MNHEY, CDR2 SMNVEV (reference sequence). The CDR3 contains 15 residues. The V and J ends lost 3 bases and 2 bases respectively, with 13 bases between them. DNA for the CDR3: TGTGCCAGCAGTTTGAACCCCGGAGGCAACTATGGCTACACCTTC. It codes for CASSLNPGGNYGYTF.

In its sample, this clone was seen once. This chain connects TRBV2 to TRBJ1-2; D perhaps matches TRBD1 (5 bases). The V gene lost 1 base and the J gene lost 4 bases, with 7 bases spanning the gap. Germline assignment: CDR1 SNHLY and CDR2 FYNNEI. The CDR3 runs to 13 residues. CDR3 in DNA: TGTGCCAGCAGTGAAGACAGGTCCTATGGCTACACCTTC. Encoded protein: CASSEDRSYGYTF. Together with reference TRBV2 and TRBJ1-2, the CDR3 gives the full variable domain: EPEVTQTPSHQVTQMGQEVILRCVPISNHLYFYWYRQILGQKVEFLVSFYNNEISEKSEIFDDQFSVERPDGSNFTLKIRSTKLEDSAMYFCASSEDRSYGYTFGSGTRLTVV.

This clone was observed a single time. The V gene is TRBV7-9, the J gene TRBJ1-1; no reliable D call. Trimming took off 3 bases at V and 8 bases at J, with 13 bases between the two ends. The CDR3 has 13 amino acids. The V gene's germline CDR1 is SEHNR and CDR2 FQNEAQ (reference sequence). The CDR3 reads CASSFVGDSEAFF. For the CDR3, the DNA is TGTGCCAGCAGCTTTGTCGGGGATAGCGAAGCTTTCTTT. The full variable domain, in which reference TRBV7-9 and TRBJ1-1 provide the parts outside the CDR3, is DTGVSQNPRHKITKRGQNVTFRCDPISEHNRLYWYRQTLGQGPEFLTYFQNEAQLEKSRLLSDRFSAERPKGSFSTLEIQRTEQGDSAMYLCASSFVGDSEAFFGQGTRLTVV.

This clone is a singleton in its sample. The chain employs TRBV27 and TRBJ1-2, with 9 positions matching TRBD1. The V gene's germline CDR1 is MNHEY and CDR2 SMNVEV (reference sequence). The CDR3 is 17 residues long. Unmatched junction bases numbered 12, after V lost 5 bases and J lost 2 bases. The CDR3 bases are TGTGCCAGCAGTCCGGGACAGGGTTTGGGTAGAAACTATGGCTACACCTTC. Protein: CASSPGQGLGRNYGYTF.

This clone was detected only a few times. The CDR3 DNA reads TGCGCCAGCAGCCCCGGGACAGGGGTCAATGAGCAGTTCTTC. This sequence encodes CASSPGTGVNEQFF. The gene calls are TRBV5-1 and TRBJ2-1, with 10 bases matching TRBD1. The CDR3 covers 14 residues. Unmatched junction bases numbered 4, after V lost 4 bases and J lost 6 bases. Germline loops: CDR1 SGHRS, CDR2 YFSETQ.

The J gene is TRBJ2-7, the V gene TRBV27; 11 bases line up with TRBD1. Per the germline V gene, CDR1 is MNHEY and CDR2 is SMNVEV (reference sequence). This CDR3 region has 15 residues. With V trimmed by 6 bases and J by 5 bases, 9 bases remained unmatched. The CDR3 protein is CASSPIGQGANEQYF. Here the CDR3 DNA reads TGTGCCAGCAGCCCCATCGGACAGGGGGCTAACGAGCAGTACTTC.

The rearrangement links TRBV19 to TRBJ1-6; the D gene is possibly TRBD1 (5 bases). This CDR3 contains 14 residues. Germline CDR1 LNHDA, CDR2 SQIVND (reference sequence). V was cut by 3 bases and J by 14 bases, with 17 bases left in between. The CDR3 DNA is TGTGCCAGTAGTATCGGGCAGAGCTCAGGGTCCCTCCACTTT. Translated: CASSIGQSSGSLHF.

This chain links TRBV5-5 with TRBJ2-3; 13 positions match TRBD2. CDR1 and CDR2 from the germline V gene are SGHKS and YYEKEE (reference sequence). V was pared by 0 bases and J by 5 bases, with 6 bases of the junction left unmatched. The CDR3 extends over 17 amino acids. CDR3 protein: CASSLGRGLAGQDTQYF. CDR3 nucleotides: TGTGCCAGCAGCTTGGGTAGGGGACTAGCGGGGCAAGATACGCAGTATTTT.

The chain has TRBV7-2 and TRBJ2-3, with D maybe TRBD2 (6 bases). The CDR3 is 15 residues long. The V and J ends lost 1 base and 2 bases respectively, with 10 bases between them. Looked up from germline, CDR1 is SGHTA and CDR2 is FQGNSA. DNA of the CDR3: TGTGCCAGCAGCTTAGTCGGGGGAGACACAGATACGCAGTATTTT. Translation: CASSLVGGDTDTQYF.

This clone is a singleton in its sample. The rearrangement uses TRBV10-1 and TRBJ2-3; 11 nucleotides agree with TRBD1. CDR1 is WNHNN and CDR2 is SYGVQD in the germline V gene (reference sequence). With 9 bases clipped from V and 6 bases from J, the junction kept 5 bases outside the gene matches. The CDR3 is made up of 13 amino acids. In DNA form, the CDR3 reads TGCGCCAGGCGGACAGGGGGCCCCGATACGCAGTATTTT. Translating it yields CARRTGGPDTQYF.

This clone appeared a single time. The chain links TRBV6-1 to TRBJ2-1, with 10 bases matching TRBD2. The CDR3 runs to 17 residues. The junction had 10 bases not matched to a gene; V was cut back by 0 bases and J by 8 bases. Per the germline V gene, CDR1 is MNHNS and CDR2 is SASEGT. The CDR3 sequence: CASSEAALSGGVYEQFF. The CDR3 bases are TGTGCCAGCAGTGAAGCCGCCTTGAGCGGGGGGGTGTATGAGCAGTTCTTC.

V usage is TRBV10-3 and J usage is TRBJ2-2, with TRBD1 identical over 9 bases. The CDR3 is 15 amino acids. V lost 7 bases to trimming and J lost 1 base; unmatched junction nucleotides: 4. The V gene's germline CDR1 is ENHRY and CDR2 SYGVKD. The CDR3: CAITPGQGNTGELFF. The CDR3 DNA follows: TGTGCCATCACCCCGGGACAGGGGAACACCGGGGAGCTGTTTTTT.

This chain connects TRBV9 to TRBJ2-1; TRBD1 aligns across 7 bases. After removal of 3 bases from V and 0 bases from J, the junction contained 3 bases not matched to a gene. Per germline, CDR1 SGDLS and CDR2 YYNGEE. This CDR3 is 15 amino acids long. The CDR3 region is CASSGRQGSYNEQFF. The DNA of the CDR3 is TGTGCCAGCAGCGGGAGACAGGGCTCCTACAATGAGCAGTTCTTC.

The V gene is TRBV14, the J gene TRBJ2-3; D uncertain. Germline values: CDR1 SGHDN, CDR2 FVKESK. The CDR3 loop spans 14 amino acids. Trimming cost V 0 bases and J 1 base, with 5 bases left between them. The CDR3 loop is CASSQEGGTDTQYF. CDR3 sequence (DNA): TGTGCCAGCAGCCAAGAGGGCGGCACAGATACGCAGTATTTT.

This clone occurred once. The V gene is TRBV28, the J gene TRBJ2-2; TRBD1 might be the D (7 bases). CDR1 and CDR2 from the germline V gene are MDHEN and SYDVKM. Trimming removed 3 bases from V and 6 bases from J, with 14 bases in between. There are 15 residues in the CDR3. The CDR3 DNA sequence: TGTGCCAGCAGTTTCGATCCCAGGGGGGCCGGGGAGCTGTTTTTT. It codes for CASSFDPRGAGELFF.

V is TRBV5-6 and J is TRBJ1-6; 8 nucleotides match TRBD1. With V trimmed by 2 bases and J by 5 bases, 12 bases remained unmatched. From germline, CDR1 is SGHDT and CDR2 YYEEEE. There are 18 residues in the CDR3. The CDR3 DNA is TGTGCCAGCAGCTTCGACCTGGACAGGGTGATCGATAATTCACCCCTCCACTTT. Encoded protein: CASSFDLDRVIDNSPLHF.

This sequence joins TRBV28 and TRBJ1-5, with 9 nucleotides matching TRBD1. J lost 14 bases, V lost 4 bases, and 12 bases had no gene match. Germline V gives CDR1 MDHEN, CDR2 SYDVKM. CDR3 length: 14 amino acids. The CDR3 region is CASSSRQGVFGKHF. The CDR3 bases are TGTGCCAGCAGTTCCCGACAGGGGGTATTCGGTAAGCATTTT.